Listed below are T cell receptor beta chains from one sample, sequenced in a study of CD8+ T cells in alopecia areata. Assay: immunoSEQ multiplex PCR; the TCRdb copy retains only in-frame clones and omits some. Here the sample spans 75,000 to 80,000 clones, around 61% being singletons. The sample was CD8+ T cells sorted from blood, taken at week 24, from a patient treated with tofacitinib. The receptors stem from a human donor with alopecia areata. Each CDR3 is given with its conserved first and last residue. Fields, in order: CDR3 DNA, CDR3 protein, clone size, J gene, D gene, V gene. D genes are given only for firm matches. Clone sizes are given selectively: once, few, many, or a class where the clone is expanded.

cdr3_nt: TGTGCCAGTAGTAATAAGGGCAGCTCCTACAATGAGCAGTTCTTC
cdr3_aa: CASSNKGSSYNEQFF
clone_size: few
j_call: TRBJ2-1
d_call: NA
v_call: TRBV19

cdr3_nt: TGCGCCAGCAGCCAAGCGGTAATGAACACTGAAGCTTTCTTT
cdr3_aa: CASSQAVMNTEAFF
clone_size: NA
j_call: TRBJ1-1
d_call: NA
v_call: TRBV4-3

cdr3_nt: TGCGCCAGCAGCCATCTACAGGGGTTCGCTGACAATGAGCAGTTCTTC
cdr3_aa: CASSHLQGFADNEQFF
clone_size: NA
j_call: TRBJ2-1
d_call: TRBD1
v_call: TRBV4-1

cdr3_nt: TGTGCCACCGGGACAGGGGGCACTGAAGCTTTCTTT
cdr3_aa: CATGTGGTEAFF
clone_size: NA
j_call: TRBJ1-1
d_call: TRBD1
v_call: TRBV2

cdr3_nt: TGTGCCAGCAGCTTAGTTCTCGCGGGCCAAGAGACCCAGTACTTC
cdr3_aa: CASSLVLAGQETQYF
clone_size: NA
j_call: TRBJ2-5
d_call: NA
v_call: TRBV7-9

cdr3_nt: TGCGCCAGCAGCCAAGTGTGGGGAACTAGCAATCAGCCCCAGCATTTT
cdr3_aa: CASSQVWGTSNQPQHF
clone_size: many
j_call: TRBJ1-5
d_call: NA
v_call: TRBV4-1

cdr3_nt: TGCGCCAGCAGCGAGAACAGGGGGCTTGAGGGCACAGATACGCAGTATTTT
cdr3_aa: CASSENRGLEGTDTQYF
clone_size: NA
j_call: TRBJ2-3
d_call: TRBD1
v_call: TRBV5-1

cdr3_nt: TGTGCCAGCAGTCCCCGTACTCCTCCGACCTCCTACGAGCAGTACTTC
cdr3_aa: CASSPRTPPTSYEQYF
clone_size: many
j_call: TRBJ2-7
d_call: NA
v_call: TRBV27

cdr3_nt: TGTGCCAGCAGCGCCCGGGACAGACAGGCTGAAGCTTTCTTT
cdr3_aa: CASSARDRQAEAFF
clone_size: few
j_call: TRBJ1-1
d_call: TRBD1
v_call: TRBV13

cdr3_nt: TGCGCCAGCAGCCCCCGGACAGGGAGCTCCTACGAGCAGTACTTC
cdr3_aa: CASSPRTGSSYEQYF
clone_size: once
j_call: TRBJ2-7
d_call: TRBD1
v_call: TRBV5-1

cdr3_nt: TGTGCCATCAGTGAGTCGAGCCCCGGGGAGCTGTTTTTT
cdr3_aa: CAISESSPGELFF
clone_size: NA
j_call: TRBJ2-2
d_call: NA
v_call: TRBV10-3

cdr3_nt: TGCAGCGTTGAGGAAGCAGGGTCGACTGAAGCTTTCTTT
cdr3_aa: CSVEEAGSTEAFF
clone_size: NA
j_call: TRBJ1-1
d_call: NA
v_call: TRBV29-1

cdr3_nt: TGTGCCAGCAGCTATTCGACTAGCGGGCAAGAGACCCAGTACTTC
cdr3_aa: CASSYSTSGQETQYF
clone_size: NA
j_call: TRBJ2-5
d_call: TRBD2
v_call: TRBV7-9

cdr3_nt: TGTGCCAGCAGCCTCGGACAGGGGGCGAAAACCGGGGAGCTGTTTTTT
cdr3_aa: CASSLGQGAKTGELFF
clone_size: few
j_call: TRBJ2-2
d_call: TRBD1
v_call: TRBV7-9

cdr3_nt: TGCGCCAGCAGCCAAGAGGAGGGAATGAACACTGAAGCTTTCTTT
cdr3_aa: CASSQEEGMNTEAFF
clone_size: few
j_call: TRBJ1-1
d_call: NA
v_call: TRBV4-3

cdr3_nt: TGCAGTGGTTGGGGGAGAGGGACAGATACGCAGTATTTT
cdr3_aa: CSGWGRGTDTQYF
clone_size: NA
j_call: TRBJ2-3
d_call: NA
v_call: TRBV29-1

cdr3_nt: TGTGCCATCAGTGAGTCGATTCGGGGTGGCTACACCTTC
cdr3_aa: CAISESIRGGYTF
clone_size: NA
j_call: TRBJ1-2
d_call: NA
v_call: TRBV10-3

cdr3_nt: TGTGCCAGCAGTACAGCGGGCCAGGCCTACGAGCAGTACTTC
cdr3_aa: CASSTAGQAYEQYF
clone_size: few
j_call: TRBJ2-7
d_call: NA
v_call: TRBV27

cdr3_nt: TGTGCCAGCAGTCCGACACTAGCGGGGGGTACCGGGGAGCTGTTTTTT
cdr3_aa: CASSPTLAGGTGELFF
clone_size: NA
j_call: TRBJ2-2
d_call: TRBD2
v_call: TRBV27

cdr3_nt: TGCGCCAGCAGCCAAGGTTGGACTAGCGGGGGTGTCAAGACCCAGTACTTC
cdr3_aa: CASSQGWTSGGVKTQYF
clone_size: NA
j_call: TRBJ2-5
d_call: TRBD2
v_call: TRBV4-1

cdr3_nt: TGCGCCAGCAGCCCGACGACGGGAGTTAATCAAGAGACCCAGTACTTC
cdr3_aa: CASSPTTGVNQETQYF
clone_size: NA
j_call: TRBJ2-5
d_call: NA
v_call: TRBV4-3

cdr3_nt: TGTGCCAGCGGCTTTGGGGCCAACGTCCTGACTTTC
cdr3_aa: CASGFGANVLTF
clone_size: NA
j_call: TRBJ2-6
d_call: NA
v_call: TRBV5-4

cdr3_nt: TGTGCCAGCAGGAACCAGGGGAGACAAGAGACCCAGTACTTC
cdr3_aa: CASRNQGRQETQYF
clone_size: NA
j_call: TRBJ2-5
d_call: NA
v_call: TRBV27

cdr3_nt: TGTGCCAGCACCTCCACCGGGAGTGGCACAGATACGCAGTATTTT
cdr3_aa: CASTSTGSGTDTQYF
clone_size: NA
j_call: TRBJ2-3
d_call: NA
v_call: TRBV9

cdr3_nt: TGCGCCAGCAGTCAACCCAATAATCCAGATACGCAGTATTTT
cdr3_aa: CASSQPNNPDTQYF
clone_size: NA
j_call: TRBJ2-3
d_call: NA
v_call: TRBV5-1

cdr3_nt: TGTGCCTGGGGGGGACGGGGAGGTTTCTATGGCTACACCTTC
cdr3_aa: CAWGGRGGFYGYTF
clone_size: NA
j_call: TRBJ1-2
d_call: NA
v_call: TRBV30

cdr3_nt: TGTGCCACCAGCAGAGAAATAGCGGGCGGAGGACGAGCCTCTCTCTACGAGCAGTACTTC
cdr3_aa: CATSREIAGGGRASLYEQYF
clone_size: NA
j_call: TRBJ2-7
d_call: TRBD2
v_call: TRBV15

cdr3_nt: TGTGCCAGCAGCCCGACTAGCGGCTCCTACGAGCAGTACTTC
cdr3_aa: CASSPTSGSYEQYF
clone_size: NA
j_call: TRBJ2-7
d_call: TRBD2
v_call: TRBV7-2

cdr3_nt: TGTGCTAGCAGCCCCACGCCCCGTGGTGAGCAGTTCTTC
cdr3_aa: CASSPTPRGEQFF
clone_size: once
j_call: TRBJ2-1
d_call: NA
v_call: TRBV14

cdr3_nt: TGCGCCAGCAGGCCACTTTTCGGGTCGGCCTATGGCTACACCTTC
cdr3_aa: CASRPLFGSAYGYTF
clone_size: once
j_call: TRBJ1-2
d_call: NA
v_call: TRBV5-1

cdr3_nt: TGTGCCAGCAGCGTTTCAGGGTTGGGGCAAGAGACCCAGTACTTC
cdr3_aa: CASSVSGLGQETQYF
clone_size: NA
j_call: TRBJ2-5
d_call: NA
v_call: TRBV9

cdr3_nt: TGTGCCAGCAGTGCTAGCCCCTTGGGTTCTGGCGGAGCTTTCTTT
cdr3_aa: CASSASPLGSGGAFF
clone_size: NA
j_call: TRBJ1-1
d_call: NA
v_call: TRBV27

cdr3_nt: TGTGCCAGCAGCTTGCTGGGACAGTTCAATCAGCCCCAGCATTTT
cdr3_aa: CASSLLGQFNQPQHF
clone_size: NA
j_call: TRBJ1-5
d_call: TRBD1
v_call: TRBV5-6

cdr3_nt: TGCGCCAGCAGCTTGGGAGACATGAACACTGAAGCTTTCTTT
cdr3_aa: CASSLGDMNTEAFF
clone_size: NA
j_call: TRBJ1-1
d_call: NA
v_call: TRBV5-1

cdr3_nt: TGTGCCAGCAGTTCGACGGGCTATGGCTACACCTTC
cdr3_aa: CASSSTGYGYTF
clone_size: NA
j_call: TRBJ1-2
d_call: NA
v_call: TRBV28

cdr3_nt: TGTGCCAGCAGCGGGACGGGCTACAATGAGCAGTTCTTC
cdr3_aa: CASSGTGYNEQFF
clone_size: NA
j_call: TRBJ2-1
d_call: NA
v_call: TRBV11-2

cdr3_nt: TGTGCCAGCAGTGCAGTAGCCAAAAACATTCAGTACTTC
cdr3_aa: CASSAVAKNIQYF
clone_size: few
j_call: TRBJ2-4
d_call: NA
v_call: TRBV2

cdr3_nt: TGCAGCGCCACGACAGCTAACTATGGCTACACCTTC
cdr3_aa: CSATTANYGYTF
clone_size: NA
j_call: TRBJ1-2
d_call: NA
v_call: TRBV29-1

cdr3_nt: TGTGCCAGCAGTTTATTGGGAAGCAATCAGCCCCAGCATTTT
cdr3_aa: CASSLLGSNQPQHF
clone_size: NA
j_call: TRBJ1-5
d_call: NA
v_call: TRBV27

cdr3_nt: TGTGCCAGCAGCCCCCTGTACCATGGCTACACCTTC
cdr3_aa: CASSPLYHGYTF
clone_size: NA
j_call: TRBJ1-2
d_call: NA
v_call: TRBV7-9

cdr3_nt: TGTGCCAGCAGTTCTGACAGGGAGTCTCCCTACGAGCAGTACTTC
cdr3_aa: CASSSDRESPYEQYF
clone_size: few
j_call: TRBJ2-7
d_call: TRBD1
v_call: TRBV7-2

cdr3_nt: TGTGCCAGCACCCCACTAGGGGCCACCTATGGCTACACCTTC
cdr3_aa: CASTPLGATYGYTF
clone_size: NA
j_call: TRBJ1-2
d_call: NA
v_call: TRBV7-9

cdr3_nt: TGTGCCAGCAGTTCCGGGACAGTTCATCAGCCCCAGCATTTT
cdr3_aa: CASSSGTVHQPQHF
clone_size: NA
j_call: TRBJ1-5
d_call: TRBD1
v_call: TRBV7-9

cdr3_nt: TGTGCCTGGAGTGCCGGGGTGGGACACACTGAAGCTTTCTTT
cdr3_aa: CAWSAGVGHTEAFF
clone_size: NA
j_call: TRBJ1-1
d_call: NA
v_call: TRBV30

cdr3_nt: TGTGCCAGCAGCCTGGGACTAGCGGGGAACTACGAGCAGTACTTC
cdr3_aa: CASSLGLAGNYEQYF
clone_size: few
j_call: TRBJ2-7
d_call: TRBD2
v_call: TRBV5-4

cdr3_nt: TGTGCCAGCAGTTGGAAGTCAGGCTCTGGAAACACCATATATTTT
cdr3_aa: CASSWKSGSGNTIYF
clone_size: NA
j_call: TRBJ1-3
d_call: NA
v_call: TRBV6-1

cdr3_nt: TGCAGCGTTGAAGATAGAGACGGGGCCCGGCAAGAGACCCAGTACTTC
cdr3_aa: CSVEDRDGARQETQYF
clone_size: NA
j_call: TRBJ2-5
d_call: NA
v_call: TRBV29-1

cdr3_nt: TGTGCCAGCAGCTGGGGACAGGTAGGACGGAACGAGCAGTACTTC
cdr3_aa: CASSWGQVGRNEQYF
clone_size: NA
j_call: TRBJ2-7
d_call: TRBD1
v_call: TRBV7-3

cdr3_nt: TGTGCCAGCAGCGAGGGGGTTGGCTACACCTTC
cdr3_aa: CASSEGVGYTF
clone_size: NA
j_call: TRBJ1-2
d_call: NA
v_call: TRBV9

cdr3_nt: TGTGCCAGCAGCTTAGGGGGGGCGCTCCACGAGCAGTACTTC
cdr3_aa: CASSLGGALHEQYF
clone_size: NA
j_call: TRBJ2-7
d_call: NA
v_call: TRBV13

cdr3_nt: TGTGCCAGCGGGCAAACGACTGACGGGAGAGGTGAGCAGTTCTTC
cdr3_aa: CASGQTTDGRGEQFF
clone_size: once
j_call: TRBJ2-1
d_call: NA
v_call: TRBV28

cdr3_nt: TGTGCCAGCAGCCCCGGGACGGCAAAAGTAGGAAACACCATATATTTT
cdr3_aa: CASSPGTAKVGNTIYF
clone_size: NA
j_call: TRBJ1-3
d_call: NA
v_call: TRBV11-2

cdr3_nt: TGTGCCAGCAGCCAAGAGGAAATCAACGAGCAGTACTTC
cdr3_aa: CASSQEEINEQYF
clone_size: NA
j_call: TRBJ2-7
d_call: NA
v_call: TRBV5-6

cdr3_nt: TGCGCCAGCAGCCACGACAGGGCCCAAGCTAACTATGGCTACACCTTC
cdr3_aa: CASSHDRAQANYGYTF
clone_size: NA
j_call: TRBJ1-2
d_call: TRBD1
v_call: TRBV4-3

cdr3_nt: TGTGCCAGCAGTGAAGGAACGGGAGACGGGCAAAATGAGCAGTTCTTC
cdr3_aa: CASSEGTGDGQNEQFF
clone_size: few
j_call: TRBJ2-1
d_call: NA
v_call: TRBV2

cdr3_nt: TGCAGCGTTGAAGGGGACTACAATGAGCAGTTCTTC
cdr3_aa: CSVEGDYNEQFF
clone_size: few
j_call: TRBJ2-1
d_call: NA
v_call: TRBV29-1

cdr3_nt: TGTGCCAGCGGACTCGTATACGAGCAGTACTTC
cdr3_aa: CASGLVYEQYF
clone_size: NA
j_call: TRBJ2-7
d_call: NA
v_call: TRBV19

cdr3_nt: TGTGCCAGCAGTTACGCCAGCTACACCGGGGAGCTGTTTTTT
cdr3_aa: CASSYASYTGELFF
clone_size: NA
j_call: TRBJ2-2
d_call: NA
v_call: TRBV6-5